The 3 T cell receptor beta chains given below trace back to one sample, sequenced in a study of T cell responses to AZD1222 COVID-19 vaccine. Sequenced by immunoSEQ multiplex PCR; TCRdb stores in-frame clones only, minus some. In the table there are approximately 110,000 clones, roughly 88% of which are singletons. The sequenced sample was peripheral blood, obtained on day 0 of AZD1222 vaccination. These receptors originate from an adult in good health.

The genes are TRBV6-5 and TRBJ2-2; D remains ambiguous. CDR3 length equals 14 residues. The V gene's germline CDR1 is MNHEY and CDR2 SVGAGI. V was clipped by 4 bases and J by 1 base, with 7 bases between them. CDR3 nucleotides: TGTGCCAGCAGTTCCTCGGGGAACACCGGGGAGCTGTTTTTT. This codes for CASSSSGNTGELFF.

This chain connects TRBV7-2 to TRBJ1-2; tentatively, D is TRBD1 (6 bases). The CDR3 length is 13 residues. The V end was cut by 3 bases, the J end by 2 bases, with 7 bases between. Germline V gives CDR1 SGHTA, CDR2 FQGNSA. The CDR3 reads CASSFTGNYGYTF. Written as DNA, the CDR3 is TGTGCCAGCAGCTTTACAGGGAACTATGGCTACACCTTC.

This clone was detected only a few times. The rearrangement links TRBV5-1 to TRBJ2-7; weak D call: TRBD2 (6 bases). The V gene lost 4 bases and the J gene lost 1 base, with 15 bases spanning the gap. This CDR3 spans 15 amino acids. CDR1 is SGHRS and CDR2 is YFSETQ in the germline V gene. CDR3 protein: CASSRPLGGSYEQYF. The CDR3 DNA reads as TGCGCCAGCAGCCGGCCTTTGGGGGGTTCCTACGAGCAGTACTTC.